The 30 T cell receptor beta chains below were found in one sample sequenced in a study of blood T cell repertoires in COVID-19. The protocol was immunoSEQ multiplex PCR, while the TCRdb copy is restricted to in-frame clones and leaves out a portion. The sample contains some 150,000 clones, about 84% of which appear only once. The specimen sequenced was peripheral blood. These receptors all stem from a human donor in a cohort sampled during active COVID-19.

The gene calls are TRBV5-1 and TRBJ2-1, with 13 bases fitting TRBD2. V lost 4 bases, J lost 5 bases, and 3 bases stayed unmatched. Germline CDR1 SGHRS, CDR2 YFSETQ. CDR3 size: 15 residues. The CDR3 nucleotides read TGCGCCAGCAGCCCACTAGCGGGGGGGAACAATGAGCAGTTCTTC. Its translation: CASSPLAGGNNEQFF. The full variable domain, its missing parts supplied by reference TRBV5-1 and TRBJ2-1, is KAGVTQTPRYLIKTRGQQVTLSCSPISGHRSVSWYQQTPGQGLQFLFEYFSETQRNKGNFPGRFSGRQFSNSRSEMNVSTLELGDSALYLCASSPLAGGNNEQFFGPGTRLTVL.

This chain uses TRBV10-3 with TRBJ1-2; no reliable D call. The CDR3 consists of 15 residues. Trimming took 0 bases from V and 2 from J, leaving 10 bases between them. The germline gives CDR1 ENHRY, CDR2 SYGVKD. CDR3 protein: CAISESGRANYGYTF. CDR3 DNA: TGTGCCATCAGTGAGTCGGGGAGGGCCAACTATGGCTACACCTTC.

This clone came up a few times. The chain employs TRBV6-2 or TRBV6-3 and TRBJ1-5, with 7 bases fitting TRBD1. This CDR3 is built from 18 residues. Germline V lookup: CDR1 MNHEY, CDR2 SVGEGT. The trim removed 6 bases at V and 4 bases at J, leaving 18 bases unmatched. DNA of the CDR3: TGTGCCAGCAGCAATTCATTTGTTACAGGGGCTTCGAATCAGCCCCAGCATTTT. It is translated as CASSNSFVTGASNQPQHF.

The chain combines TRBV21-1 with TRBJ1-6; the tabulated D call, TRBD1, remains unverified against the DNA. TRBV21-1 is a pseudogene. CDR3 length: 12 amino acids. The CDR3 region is CASPCDGTGVTF. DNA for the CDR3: TGTGCCAGCCCCTGTGACGGGACAGGGGTAACTTTT.

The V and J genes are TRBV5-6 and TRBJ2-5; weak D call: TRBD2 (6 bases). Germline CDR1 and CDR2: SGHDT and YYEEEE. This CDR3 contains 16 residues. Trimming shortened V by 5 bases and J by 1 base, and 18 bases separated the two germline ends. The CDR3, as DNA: TGTGCCAGCAGTTCTTTCGGGAGCGCCTTCCAAGAGACCCAGTACTTC. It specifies CASSSFGSAFQETQYF.

The CDR3 DNA is TGCGCCAGCAGCCAAGTCCCCATTCGGAGTAGCTCCTACAATGAGCAGTTCTTC. Translation gives CASSQVPIRSSSYNEQFF. The chain carries TRBV4-3 and TRBJ2-1; D call uncertain. Deletions cut 1 base from V and 0 bases from J, with 16 bases between. This CDR3 is 18 amino acids long. Germline CDR1 LGHNA, CDR2 YSLEER.

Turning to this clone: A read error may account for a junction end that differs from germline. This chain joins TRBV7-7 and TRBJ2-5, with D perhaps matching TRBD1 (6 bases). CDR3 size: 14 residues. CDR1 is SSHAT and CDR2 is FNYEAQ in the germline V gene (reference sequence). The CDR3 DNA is TGTGCTAGCAGCTTACAGGGTTCTTCGGAGACCCAGTACTTC. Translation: CASSLQGSSETQYF.

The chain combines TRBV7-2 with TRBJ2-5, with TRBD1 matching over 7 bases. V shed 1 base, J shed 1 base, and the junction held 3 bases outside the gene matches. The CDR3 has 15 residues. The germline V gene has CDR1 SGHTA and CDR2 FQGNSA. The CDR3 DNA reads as TGTGCCAGCAGCTTAGTGGGACAGCCCCAAGAGACCCAGTACTTC. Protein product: CASSLVGQPQETQYF.

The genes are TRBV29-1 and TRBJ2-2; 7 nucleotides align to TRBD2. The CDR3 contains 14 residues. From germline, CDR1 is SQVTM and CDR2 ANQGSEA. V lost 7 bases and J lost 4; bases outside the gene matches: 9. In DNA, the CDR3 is TGCAGCGCGCAACGATCGGGGGGCACCGGGGAGCTGTTTTTT. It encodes CSAQRSGGTGELFF.

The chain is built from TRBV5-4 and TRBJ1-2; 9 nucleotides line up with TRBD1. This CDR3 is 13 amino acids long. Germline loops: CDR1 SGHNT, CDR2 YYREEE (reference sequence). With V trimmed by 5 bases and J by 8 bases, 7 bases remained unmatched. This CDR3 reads CASRRDREYGYTF. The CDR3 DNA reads TGTGCCAGCAGGAGGGACAGGGAGTACGGCTACACCTTC. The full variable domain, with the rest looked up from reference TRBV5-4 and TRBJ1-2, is ETGVTQSPTHLIKTRGQQVTLRCSSQSGHNTVSWYQQALGQGPQFIFQYYREEENGRGNFPPRFSGLQFPNYSSELNVNALELDDSALYLCASRRDREYGYTFGSGTRLTVV.

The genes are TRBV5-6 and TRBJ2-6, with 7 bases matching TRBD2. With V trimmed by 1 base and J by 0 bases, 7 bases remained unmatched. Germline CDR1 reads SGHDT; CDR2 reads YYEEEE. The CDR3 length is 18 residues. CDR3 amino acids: CASSLNVGGSSGANVLTF. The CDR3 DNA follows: TGTGCCAGCAGCTTGAATGTCGGGGGGAGCTCTGGGGCCAACGTCCTGACTTTC.

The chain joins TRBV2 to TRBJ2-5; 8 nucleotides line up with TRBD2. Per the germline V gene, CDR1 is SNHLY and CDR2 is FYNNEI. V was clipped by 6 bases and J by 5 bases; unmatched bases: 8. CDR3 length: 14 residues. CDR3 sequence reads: CASRVGQRGETQYF. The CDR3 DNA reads TGTGCCAGCAGAGTAGGGCAGCGGGGGGAGACCCAGTACTTC.

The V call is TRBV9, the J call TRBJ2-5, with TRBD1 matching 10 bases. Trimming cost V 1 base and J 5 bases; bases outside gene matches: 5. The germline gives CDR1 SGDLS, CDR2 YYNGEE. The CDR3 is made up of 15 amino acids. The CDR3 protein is CASSVMTGGGETQYF. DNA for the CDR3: TGTGCCAGCAGCGTAATGACAGGGGGCGGTGAGACCCAGTACTTC.

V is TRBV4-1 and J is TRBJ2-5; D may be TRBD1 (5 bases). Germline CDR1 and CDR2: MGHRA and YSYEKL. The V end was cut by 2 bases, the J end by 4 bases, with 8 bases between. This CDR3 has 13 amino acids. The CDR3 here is CASSQPGRETQYF. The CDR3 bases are TGCGCCAGCAGCCAACCAGGGCGAGAGACCCAGTACTTC.

This CDR3 reads CASSLAGQTYEQYF. CDR3 nucleotides: TGTGCCAGCAGCTTAGCAGGACAAACTTACGAGCAGTACTTC. The genes are TRBV7-9 and TRBJ2-7; TRBD1 is a possible D gene (5 bases). The V end was cut by 0 bases, the J end by 4 bases, with 10 bases between. Germline CDR1 SEHNR, CDR2 FQNEAQ (reference sequence). The CDR3 covers 14 residues.

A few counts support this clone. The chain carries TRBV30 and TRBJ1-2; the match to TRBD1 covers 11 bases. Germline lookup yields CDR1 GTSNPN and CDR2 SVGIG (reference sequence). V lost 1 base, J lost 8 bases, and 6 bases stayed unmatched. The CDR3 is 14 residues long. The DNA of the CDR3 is TGTGCCTGGAGTGGGGACAGGGGGTCGTGGGGCTACACCTTC. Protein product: CAWSGDRGSWGYTF.

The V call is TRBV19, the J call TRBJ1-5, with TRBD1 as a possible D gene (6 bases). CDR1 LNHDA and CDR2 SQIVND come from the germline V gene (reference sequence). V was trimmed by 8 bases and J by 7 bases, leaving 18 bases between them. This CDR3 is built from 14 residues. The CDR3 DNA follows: TGTGCCAGTCACAGAGGCGGGGGCGGACAGCCCCAGCATTTT. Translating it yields CASHRGGGGQPQHF.

CDR3 sequence: CASSQVGYRYEQYF. CDR3 sequence (DNA): TGTGCCAGCAGCCAAGTGGGGTACAGGTACGAGCAGTACTTC. The chain couples TRBV3-1 (or the pseudogene TRBV3-2) to TRBJ2-7; TRBD1 might be the D (5 bases). Germline V lookup: CDR1 LGHDT, CDR2 YNNKEL (reference sequence). This CDR3 is 14 amino acids long. The ends were cut back, 1 base at V and 4 bases at J, with 11 bases in the middle.

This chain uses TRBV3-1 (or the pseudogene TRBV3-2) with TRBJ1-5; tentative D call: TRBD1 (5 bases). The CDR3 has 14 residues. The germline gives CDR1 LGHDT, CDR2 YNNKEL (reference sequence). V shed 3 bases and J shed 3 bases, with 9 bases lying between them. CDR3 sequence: CASSQVGANQPQHF. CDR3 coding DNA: TGTGCCAGCAGCCAGGTTGGGGCCAATCAGCCCCAGCATTTT.

The CDR3 region is CASSSGINQPQHF. CDR3 bases: TGTGCCAGCAGTTCAGGTATCAATCAGCCCCAGCATTTT. The V call is TRBV28, the J call TRBJ1-5, with unresolved D. The V gene's germline CDR1 is MDHEN and CDR2 SYDVKM. The V end lost 4 bases, the J end lost 3 bases, and 7 bases lay between the germline ends. The CDR3 has 13 amino acids.

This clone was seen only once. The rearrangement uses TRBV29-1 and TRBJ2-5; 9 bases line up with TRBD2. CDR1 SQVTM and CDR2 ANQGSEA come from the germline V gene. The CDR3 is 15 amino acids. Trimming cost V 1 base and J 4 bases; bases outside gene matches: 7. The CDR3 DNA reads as TGCAGCGTTGAAGGGCGCGGGGGGGCCGGAGAGACCCAGTACTTC. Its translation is CSVEGRGGAGETQYF.

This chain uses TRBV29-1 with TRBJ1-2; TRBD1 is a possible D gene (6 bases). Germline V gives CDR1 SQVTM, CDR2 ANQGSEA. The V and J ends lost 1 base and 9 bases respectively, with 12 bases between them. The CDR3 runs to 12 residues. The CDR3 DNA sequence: TGCAGCGTTGAAGGCCCCGGGGGGCGCTACACCTTC. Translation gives CSVEGPGGRYTF.

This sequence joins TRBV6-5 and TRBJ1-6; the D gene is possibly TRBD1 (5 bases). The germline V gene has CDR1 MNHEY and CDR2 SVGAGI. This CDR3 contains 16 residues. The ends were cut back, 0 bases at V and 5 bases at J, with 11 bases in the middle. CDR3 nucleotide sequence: TGTGCCAGCAGTTACTCTCCAGGGCTTCATAATTCACCCCTCCACTTT. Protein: CASSYSPGLHNSPLHF.

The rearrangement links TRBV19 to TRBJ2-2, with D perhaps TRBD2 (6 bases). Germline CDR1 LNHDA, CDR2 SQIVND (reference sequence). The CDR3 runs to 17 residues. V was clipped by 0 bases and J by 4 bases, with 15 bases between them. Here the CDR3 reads CASSIETGGTRTGELFF. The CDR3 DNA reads TGTGCCAGTAGTATAGAGACGGGCGGGACGCGCACCGGGGAGCTGTTTTTT.

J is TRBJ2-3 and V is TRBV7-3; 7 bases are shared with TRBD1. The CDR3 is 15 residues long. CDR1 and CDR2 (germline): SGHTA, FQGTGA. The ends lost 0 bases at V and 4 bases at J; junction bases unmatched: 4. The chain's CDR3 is CASSLTGTVSDTQYF. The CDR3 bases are TGTGCCAGCAGCTTAACTGGGACAGTATCAGATACGCAGTATTTT.

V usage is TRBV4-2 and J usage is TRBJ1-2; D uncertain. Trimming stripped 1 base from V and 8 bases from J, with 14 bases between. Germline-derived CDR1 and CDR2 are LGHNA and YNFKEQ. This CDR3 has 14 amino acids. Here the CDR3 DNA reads TGTGCCAGCAGCCAAGTCGGGTCGGGTGGAGGCTACACCTTC. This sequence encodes CASSQVGSGGGYTF.

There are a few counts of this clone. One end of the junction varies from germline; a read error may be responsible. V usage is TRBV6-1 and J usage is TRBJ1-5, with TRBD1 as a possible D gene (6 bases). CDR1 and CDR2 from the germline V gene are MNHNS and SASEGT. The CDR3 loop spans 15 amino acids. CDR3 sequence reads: CASREAGANNQPQHF. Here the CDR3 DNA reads TGTGCCAGCAGGGAAGCAGGGGCGAACAATCAGCCCCAGCATTTT.

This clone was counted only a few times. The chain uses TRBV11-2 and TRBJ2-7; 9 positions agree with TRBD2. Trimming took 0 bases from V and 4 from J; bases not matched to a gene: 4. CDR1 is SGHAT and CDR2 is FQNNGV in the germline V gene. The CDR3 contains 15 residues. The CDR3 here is CASSLDAGGRYEQYF. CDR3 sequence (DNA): TGTGCCAGCAGCTTAGATGCGGGGGGGCGTTACGAGCAGTACTTC.

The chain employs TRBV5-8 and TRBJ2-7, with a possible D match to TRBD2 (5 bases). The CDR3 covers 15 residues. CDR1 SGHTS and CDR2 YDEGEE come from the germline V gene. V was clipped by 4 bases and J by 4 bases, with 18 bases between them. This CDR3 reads CASSLGPDSGYEQYF. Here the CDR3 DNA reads TGTGCCAGCAGCCTCGGCCCGGACTCGGGGTACGAGCAGTACTTC.

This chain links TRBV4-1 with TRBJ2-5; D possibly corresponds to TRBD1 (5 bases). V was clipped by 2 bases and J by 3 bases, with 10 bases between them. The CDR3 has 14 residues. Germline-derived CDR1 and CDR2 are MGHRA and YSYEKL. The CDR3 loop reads CASSQPTEEETQYF. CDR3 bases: TGCGCCAGCAGCCAACCGACAGAAGAAGAGACCCAGTACTTC.